This T cell receptor (beta chain) was captured in a study of response to subunit inactivated influenza vaccine. With regard to this clonotype: Antigen unknown.

TCRdb processed the RT-PCR reads anew with MiXCR; each CDR3 protein has one entry. The sample lists roughly 550,000 distinct CDR3 sequences; under 30% were seen once. CDR3 length: 12 amino acids. Germline CDR1 is KGHDR and CDR2 is SFDVKD. V was cut by 2 bases and J by 4 bases, with 4 bases left in between. Broader study findings: That few new T cells are recruited by each seasonal influenza vaccination was the authors' suggestion.

A further study also used this sample, focusing on T cells expressing NK-cell markers. That work contributes: Beta-chain TCR cDNA was generated via 5'RACE template switching with UMIs. In about six donors, dominant CD3+CD56+NKG2C+ clonotypes ranked among the top 10 CD8+ clonotypes.

The TCR originated in a man aged 45-65 years who received an inactivated influenza vaccine. The chain links TRBV24-1 to TRBJ1-2; D unresolved. The sequencing used CD4+ T cells sorted from PBMCs, collected roughly 13 days after vaccination. DNA for the CDR3: TGTGCCACCAGTGATTCGGGCTATGGCTACACCTTC. Its protein is CATSDSGYGYTF.